This entry is about one T cell receptor beta chain. The CDR3 loop spans 14 amino acids. Looked up from germline, CDR1 is MNHNS and CDR2 is SASEGT. Trimming left V 6 bases short and J 3 bases short, with 14 bases between. The record originates from a study of T cell changes during pregnancy in multiple sclerosis. TCRdb keeps only in-frame clones here, not all; method: immunoSEQ multiplex PCR. The data hold some 70,000 clones, with roughly 90% observed a single time. The origin of this receptor is a female donor in good health, enrolled as a control in a pregnancy study. The material sequenced was peripheral blood, taken after pregnancy. The chain is built from TRBV6-1 and TRBJ1-2, with D tentatively TRBD1 (5 bases). The CDR3 coding sequence is TGTGCCAGCAGATCAGGGAAATCCGACTATGGCTACACCTTC. Translation: CASRSGKSDYGYTF.